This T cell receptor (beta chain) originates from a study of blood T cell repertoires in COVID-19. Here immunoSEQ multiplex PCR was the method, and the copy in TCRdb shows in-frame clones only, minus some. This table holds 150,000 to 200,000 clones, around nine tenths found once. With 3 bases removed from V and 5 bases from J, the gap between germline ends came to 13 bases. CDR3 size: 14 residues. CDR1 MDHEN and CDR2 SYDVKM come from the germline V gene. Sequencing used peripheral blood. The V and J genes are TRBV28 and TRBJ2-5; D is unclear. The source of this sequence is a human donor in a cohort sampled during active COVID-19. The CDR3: CASSFRLGLETQYF. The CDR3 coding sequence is TGTGCCAGCAGTTTTCGGCTAGGATTGGAGACCCAGTACTTC. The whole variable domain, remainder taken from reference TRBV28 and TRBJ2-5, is DVKVTQSSRYLVKRTGEKVFLECVQDMDHENMFWYRQDPGLGLRLIYFSYDVKMKEKGDIPEGYSVSREKKERFSLILESASTNQTSMYLCASSFRLGLETQYFGPGTRLLVL.